This T cell receptor beta chain was observed in a study of T cells in Graves' hyperthyroidism and ophthalmopathy. This clonotype was found a few times. The antigen remains unidentified. From RNA transcripts, TCR beta CDR3 regions were amplified. HTBI primers were employed in a first-round RT-PCR of the TCR CDR3. TCRdb recomputed calls from the multiplex PCR reads with MiXCR, one row per CDR3 protein. The sample lists a few hundred thousand distinct CDR3 sequences, more than 15% occurring once. Uncontrolled infection, other autoimmune disease, pregnancy or lactation led to exclusion. Orbital computed tomography and thyroid ultrasound, together with serum TRAb and thyroxine and clinical symptoms, were used for diagnoses. From roughly 10 ml of fresh peripheral blood, PBMCs were isolated. The CDR3 length is 16 residues. Germline V gene data show CDR1 as MGHRA and CDR2 as YSYEKL. The germline V and J ends were trimmed by 0 bases and 1 base, with 11 bases remaining between them.

Study-wide findings and caveats: Among clonotypes expanded in thyroid above 0.001, most were also found in blood.

The rearrangement uses TRBV4-1 and TRBJ2-3; D not resolved. This TCR was recovered from a woman between 40 and 50 years old with Graves' ophthalmopathy. Source material: blood. The CDR3 bases are TGCGCCAGCAGCCAAGATTTCCCAGAAGGCACAGATACGCAGTATTTT. Amino acid sequence: CASSQDFPEGTDTQYF.